This T cell receptor beta chain was identified during a study of regulatory T cells in long-lasting Graves disease (dated by TCRdb to the early 2020s). For context, the study as a whole: Persistent Graves' disease was defined as persistently positive TSH receptor autoantibodies together with antithyroid drug treatment for over 5 years. A total of around 35 samples underwent TCR sequencing, from some 13 patients with persistent Graves' disease and 20 or so patients with newly diagnosed Graves' disease. This study used TCR sequencing and RNA sequencing of peripheral blood to compare persistent Graves' disease patients against newly diagnosed Graves' disease patients. In the clinical cohort, patients with persistent Graves' disease had used antithyroid drugs for an average of about 9.3 years. The study was registered as a clinical trial and conducted in China.

The germline V gene sets CDR1 to KGHSH and CDR2 to LQKENI. Unmatched junction bases come to 4, with V trimmed by 3 bases and J by 2 bases. From cysteine to phenylalanine, the CDR3 is 15 amino acids long. This entry keeps only the CDR3 DNA: 45 bases, framed from base 1. Library construction relied on multiplex PCR. Sequencing used an Illumina HiSeq 4000. iRepertoire HTBI primers and Arm-PCR amplification of CDR3 regions were used to construct TCR beta libraries. Before sequencing, the PCR products went through gel purification. From the authors' description of their analysis: A total of some 65 TRBV and 14 TRBJ segments were identified across samples and were used for gene usage analysis of CDR3 amino acid clonotypes. Filtered high-quality paired reads were merged into contigs using COPE and FqMerger. BLAST was used to align contigs to IMGT TRBV, TRBD and TRBJ reference genes, with CDR3 defined following IMGT. Highly expanded clones were defined as clonotypes with a frequency above 0.1%. Repertoire diversity was measured by Shannon entropy, and V-J evenness by the Gini coefficient. A clonotype was considered public if more than one individual shared it. The public reads were quality trimmed at Q25 with fastp and then assembled into clones with MiXCR by TCRdb, keeping productive beta chains. A single entry per CDR3 protein holds the most common genes and DNA from its merged rows. The V and J calls were not made by the authors but by TCRdb's processing. The table for this sample lists approximately 360,000 distinct CDR3 sequences; 23% of them were counted only once. The ten largest clonotypes hold around a quarter of the sample.

On the study overall, not on this receptor specifically: Lower TCR Shannon entropy and fewer highly expanded clones were observed in persistent Graves' disease patients than in newly diagnosed patients, which suggested clonal expansion. Persistent disease showed preferential use of TRBV28, TRBJ1-2 and TRBJ2-5, whereas newly diagnosed disease favored TRBV20-1 and TRBJ2-1. Sequencing and analysis were restricted to the TCR beta chain. The authors noted that the small sample size was a limitation that may lower accuracy. Peripheral blood alone was examined, since thyroid tissue, which constituted the primary lesion, could not be accessed. More public clonotypes were shared among persistent patients (roughly 2,900) than among newly diagnosed patients (966).

The time point label here, explained by the study, means: persistent/refractory GD, antithyroid drugs over 5 years with positive TRAb. For both TCR sequencing and RNA sequencing, RNA was extracted from PBMCs in TRIzol. Graves' disease was diagnosed according to American Thyroid Association guidelines. The patients came from an endocrinology department in Xi'an, China. Each patient gave approximately 10 milliliters of peripheral blood, collected in an EDTA anticoagulant tube. Ficoll Paque Plus density gradient separation was used to isolate PBMCs, and no further T cell sorting was done. An Agilent 2100 Bioanalyzer and agarose gel were used to check RNA quality, and a NanoDrop 2000 was used to measure RNA concentration. Notes on this clonotype: What this receptor recognizes is not known. No qualities accompany the bases; no much larger clone lies one base away.

The sequence came from a woman aged 40 to 50 with Graves disease. Donor details come from another sample of the same person, matched by shared clones. Sequencing used peripheral blood mononuclear cells (PBMCs), obtained when the disease was refractory, from a patient treated with antithyroid drugs. Here the chain combines TRBV18 and TRBJ2-5, and 9 bases in between align with TRBD2. In nucleotide form, the sequence is TGTGCCAGCTCACCTGGTAGCGGGAGACAAGAGACCCAGTACTTC. The encoded protein is CASSPGSGRQETQYF.